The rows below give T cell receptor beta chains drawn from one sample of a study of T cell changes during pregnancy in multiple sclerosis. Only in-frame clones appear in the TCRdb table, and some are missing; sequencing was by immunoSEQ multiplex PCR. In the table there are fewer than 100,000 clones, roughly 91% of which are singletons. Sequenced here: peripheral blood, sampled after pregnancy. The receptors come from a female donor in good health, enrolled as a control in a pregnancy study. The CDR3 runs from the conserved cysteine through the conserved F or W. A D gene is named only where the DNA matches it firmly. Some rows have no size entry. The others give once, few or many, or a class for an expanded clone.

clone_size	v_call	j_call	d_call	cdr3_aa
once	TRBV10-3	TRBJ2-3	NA	CAISESLAASTDTQYF
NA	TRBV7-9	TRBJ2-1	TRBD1	CASSFSGQGWQFF
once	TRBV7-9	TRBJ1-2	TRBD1	CASSFDRGHGYTF
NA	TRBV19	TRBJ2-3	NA	CASSPEGADTQYF
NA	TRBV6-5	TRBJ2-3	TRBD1	CASSWGQGIDTQYF
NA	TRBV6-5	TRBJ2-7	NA	CASSDGGRSYEQYF
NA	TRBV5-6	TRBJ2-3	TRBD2	CASSLLSGGTSSRAQYF
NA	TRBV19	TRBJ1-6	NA	CASSIQGPNSPLHF
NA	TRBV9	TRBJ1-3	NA	CASSVVGGGNTIYF
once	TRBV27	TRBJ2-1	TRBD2	CASSTRTSGRAEQFF
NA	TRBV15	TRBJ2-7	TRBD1	CATSRDWSRGQGYEQYF
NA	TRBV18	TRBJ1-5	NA	CASSPASTQPQHF
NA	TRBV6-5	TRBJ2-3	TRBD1	CASSYSPGQGLNTQYF
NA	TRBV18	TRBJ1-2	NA	CASSPASEGYGYTF
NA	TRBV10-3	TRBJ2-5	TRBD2	CAINSGGLETQYF
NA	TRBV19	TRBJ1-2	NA	CASSRTTLYGYTF
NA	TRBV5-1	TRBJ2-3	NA	CASSLMGAADLGDTQYF
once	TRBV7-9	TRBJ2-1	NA	CASSSRGSYNEQFF
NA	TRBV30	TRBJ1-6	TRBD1	CACRRRGLDSPLHF
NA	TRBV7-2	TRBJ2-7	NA	CASSQSAYEQYF
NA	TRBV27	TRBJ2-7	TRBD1	CASSRDRLNEQYF
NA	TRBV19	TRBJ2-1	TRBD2	CASSIASGRAYEQFF
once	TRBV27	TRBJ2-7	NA	CASSFRGNADEQYF
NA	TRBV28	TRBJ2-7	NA	CASSSRQNFSGEQYF
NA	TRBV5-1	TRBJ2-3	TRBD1	CASSLEGGRSTDTQYF
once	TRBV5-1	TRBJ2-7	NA	CASSLVGEIYEQYF
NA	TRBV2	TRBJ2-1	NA	CASRGLYEQFF
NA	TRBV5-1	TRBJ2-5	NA	CASSPYQETQYF
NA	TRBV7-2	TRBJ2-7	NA	CASSPRTTTYEQYF
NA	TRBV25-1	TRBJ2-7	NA	CASRGLTYYEQYF
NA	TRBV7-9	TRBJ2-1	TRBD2	CASSPRPVAGGSYNEQFF
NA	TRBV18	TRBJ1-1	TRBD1	CASSPPGTGVTEAFF
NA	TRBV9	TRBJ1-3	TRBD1	CASGDSPGQRIGNTIYF
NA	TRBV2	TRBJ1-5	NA	CASTPSSGGNQPQHF
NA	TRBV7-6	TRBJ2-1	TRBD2	CASSLAGTSLFNEQFF
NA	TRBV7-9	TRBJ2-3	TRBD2	CASSLGSGGALGTDTQYF
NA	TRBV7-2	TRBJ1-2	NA	CASSLARQGRAYGYTF
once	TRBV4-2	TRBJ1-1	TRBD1	CASSQDGGQGSAEAFF
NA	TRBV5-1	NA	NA	CASSLAAGLINEQYF
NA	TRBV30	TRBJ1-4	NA	CACSLGGSGLEKLFF
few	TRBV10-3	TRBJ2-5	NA	CAISGEAGGGETQYF
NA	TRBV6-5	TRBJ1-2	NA	CASRRQSASYGYTF
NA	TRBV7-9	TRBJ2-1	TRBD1	CASSIRDRGSDEQFF
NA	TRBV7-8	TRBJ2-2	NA	CASSPREREWRELFF
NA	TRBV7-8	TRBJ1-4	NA	CASSAPGDGEKLFF
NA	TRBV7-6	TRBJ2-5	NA	CASSSQSTGIQETQYF
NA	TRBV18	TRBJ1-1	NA	CASSPFRVRALEAFF
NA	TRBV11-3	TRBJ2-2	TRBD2	CASSKAGANTGELFF
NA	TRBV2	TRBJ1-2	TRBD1	CARKPGQRTSKNGYTF
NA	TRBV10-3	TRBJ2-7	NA	CAIGPYGSYEQYF